The present T cell receptor beta chain was sequenced within a study of blood T cell repertoires in COVID-19. Overall study context: The United States, Italy and Spain supplied acute and convalescent COVID-19 samples.

In the original processing: Researchers report that nucleated cell counts were estimated from reference gene primer amplification. Clones were sequenced by immunoSEQ multiplex PCR, and TCRdb holds only the in-frame ones, with some missing. That table supplies the V and J calls and clone size; D and trimming were determined from the DNA. Of about 190,000 clones listed, approximately 88% are singletons. Cohort placement rested on clinical history that participants reported themselves. The length of the CDR3 is 13 residues. Germline V gives CDR1 SNHLY, CDR2 FYNNEI. Trimming removed 6 bases at V and 6 bases at J, with 11 bases between.

The receptor was isolated from a woman aged 25 to 39 who had recovered from COVID-19. V and J are TRBV2 and TRBJ1-4; tentative D call: TRBD1 (5 bases). The source material was PBMCs or T cells enriched from blood (not recorded which). The CDR3 spells CASRAGWDEKLFF. The CDR3, as DNA: TGTGCCAGCAGGGCAGGGTGGGATGAAAAACTGTTTTTT.